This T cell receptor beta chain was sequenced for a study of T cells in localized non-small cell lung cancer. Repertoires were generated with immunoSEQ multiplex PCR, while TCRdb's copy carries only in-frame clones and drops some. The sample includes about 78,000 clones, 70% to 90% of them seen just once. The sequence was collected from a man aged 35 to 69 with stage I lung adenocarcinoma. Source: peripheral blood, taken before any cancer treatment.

The CDR3 coding sequence is TGTGCCAGCAGCTCGGGATTGGGAGGGCCTGGCTATGGCTACACCTTC. This sequence encodes CASSSGLGGPGYGYTF. J is TRBJ1-2 and V is TRBV9; no clear D gene. The CDR3 is 16 amino acids. The V end lost 4 bases, the J end lost 4 bases, and 20 bases lay between the germline ends. The V gene's germline CDR1 is SGDLS and CDR2 YYNGEE.